Below, 27 T cell receptor beta chains from the same sample are listed, as sequenced in a study of blood T cell repertoires in COVID-19. The data were produced by immunoSEQ multiplex PCR, yet TCRdb's version contains in-frame clones alone and is incomplete. The sample holds approximately 460,000 clones, 80% to 90% seen once. Sequencing was carried out using peripheral blood. The receptors derive from a man between 18 and 35 years old with COVID-19, enrolled during active disease.

V usage is TRBV7-8 and J usage is TRBJ2-5; the match to TRBD1 covers 10 bases. The germline gives CDR1 SGHVS, CDR2 FQNEAQ. The J segment lost 9 bases and the V segment lost 5 bases, leaving 18 bases of the junction unmatched. CDR3 length: 17 amino acids. The CDR3: CASSPGSGTGAPRAQYF. The CDR3 coding sequence is TGTGCCAGCAGCCCAGGGTCCGGGACAGGGGCCCCCAGGGCCCAGTACTTC.

The chain uses TRBV3-1 (or the pseudogene TRBV3-2) and TRBJ2-1; 11 bases are shared with TRBD1. The trim removed 0 bases at V and 9 bases at J, leaving 10 bases unmatched. Germline-derived CDR1 and CDR2 are LGHDT and YNNKEL (reference sequence). The CDR3 has 17 amino acids. CDR3: CASSQDYWTGGISEQFF. The CDR3 DNA is TGTGCCAGCAGCCAAGATTATTGGACAGGGGGCATAAGTGAGCAGTTCTTC.

This clone showed up just once. The rearrangement uses TRBV20-1 and TRBJ2-1; D is unresolved. Trimming shortened V by 4 bases and J by 1 base, and 11 bases separated the two germline ends. Germline loops: CDR1 DFQATT, CDR2 SNEGSKA (reference sequence). The CDR3 length is 14 residues. The CDR3 DNA is TGCAGTGCTACTGACACTGAATCCTACAATGAGCAGTTCTTC. Residues: CSATDTESYNEQFF.

J is TRBJ2-5 and V is TRBV10-2, with TRBD1 matching over 9 bases. The germline CDR1 and CDR2 sequences are WSHSY and SAAADI. The ends lost 3 bases at V and 7 bases at J; junction bases unmatched: 6. The CDR3 sequence is 14 residues long. The CDR3 DNA follows: TGCGCCAGCAGTGACCCGGGACAGGGAGGGACCCAGTACTTC. Its protein is CASSDPGQGGTQYF.

The chain employs TRBV5-5 and TRBJ1-2, with TRBD1 matching over 8 bases. V shed 5 bases, J shed 2 bases, and the junction held 8 bases outside the gene matches. In germline, CDR1 is SGHKS, CDR2 YYEKEE (reference sequence). The CDR3 has 15 residues. CDR3 sequence (DNA): TGTGCCAGCAGTTATCAGGGGGCTGAAAACTATGGCTACACCTTC. Translated, it gives CASSYQGAENYGYTF.

This chain uses TRBV24-1 with TRBJ2-1, with 7 nucleotides matching TRBD1. The CDR3 covers 15 residues. V shed 3 bases, J shed 5 bases, and the junction held 6 bases outside the gene matches. Germline V CDR1 and CDR2: KGHDR, SFDVKD. The CDR3 here is CATSDAGTEHNEQFF. CDR3 sequence (DNA): TGTGCCACCAGTGATGCCGGGACAGAACACAATGAGCAGTTCTTC.

This chain connects TRBV24-1 to TRBJ2-7; no reliable D call. The length of the CDR3 is 15 residues. Trimming shortened V by 0 bases and J by 1 base, and 9 bases separated the two germline ends. Germline V gene data show CDR1 as KGHDR and CDR2 as SFDVKD. This CDR3 reads CATSDLEAESYEQYF. Here the CDR3 DNA reads TGTGCCACCAGTGATTTGGAGGCAGAGTCCTACGAGCAGTACTTC.

This chain links TRBV7-2 with TRBJ2-3, with 9 bases lining up with TRBD2. V trimming: 11 bases; J trimming: 8 bases; junction bases outside the gene matches: 20. Germline values: CDR1 SGHTA, CDR2 FQGNSA. This CDR3 has 16 residues. The CDR3 is CASGGGREIIRSTQYF. The CDR3 nucleotides are TGTGCCTCCGGCGGCGGGAGGGAGATTATTAGAAGTACGCAGTATTTT.

The sample holds one count of this clone. The chain is built from TRBV9 and TRBJ2-4; 7 nucleotides match TRBD2. This CDR3 has 15 residues. Per the germline V gene, CDR1 is SGDLS and CDR2 is YYNGEE. V lost 3 bases, J lost 6 bases, and 9 bases stayed unmatched. The CDR3 DNA reads as TGTGCCAGCAGCGGAGGACTAGTGGAGGCAAACATTCAGTACTTC. It codes for CASSGGLVEANIQYF.

The chain combines TRBV28 with TRBJ1-3, with D unresolved. V shed 6 bases and J shed 7 bases, with 13 bases lying between them. The CDR3 totals 13 residues. The germline CDR1 and CDR2 sequences are MDHEN and SYDVKM. CDR3 DNA: TGTGCCAGCAGAATACCCGCAGGCAACACCATATATTTT. Protein product: CASRIPAGNTIYF. The variable domain in full, completed from reference TRBV28 and TRBJ1-3, reads DVKVTQSSRYLVKRTGEKVFLECVQDMDHENMFWYRQDPGLGLRLIYFSYDVKMKEKGDIPEGYSVSREKKERFSLILESASTNQTSMYLCASRIPAGNTIYFGEGSWLTVV.

The rearrangement joins TRBV3-1 (or the pseudogene TRBV3-2) to TRBJ1-2; 8 nucleotides match TRBD1. Per the germline V gene, CDR1 is LGHDT and CDR2 is YNNKEL (reference sequence). Germline trimming cut 9 bases from V and 11 bases from J; bases unmatched to any gene: 14. The length of the CDR3 is 13 residues. CDR3 region: CASLKGDGTGYTF. CDR3 DNA: TGTGCCAGTCTCAAAGGAGACGGGACAGGATACACCTTC.

This clone was observed a few times. J is TRBJ1-2 and V is TRBV5-4; D possibly corresponds to TRBD1 (6 bases). The CDR3 contains 12 residues. CDR1 is SGHNT, CDR2 YYREEE, per germline (reference sequence). V was clipped by 7 bases and J by 2 bases, with 9 bases between them. The chain's CDR3 is CASSGGNYGYTF. CDR3 sequence (DNA): TGTGCCAGCTCGGGGGGCAACTATGGCTACACCTTC. The full variable domain, its missing parts supplied by reference TRBV5-4 and TRBJ1-2, is ETGVTQSPTHLIKTRGQQVTLRCSSQSGHNTVSWYQQALGQGPQFIFQYYREEENGRGNFPPRFSGLQFPNYSSELNVNALELDDSALYLCASSGGNYGYTFGSGTRLTVV.

The chain uses TRBV6-1 and TRBJ2-3, with TRBD2 matching 13 bases. CDR1 is MNHNS, CDR2 SASEGT, per germline. The J segment lost 4 bases and the V segment lost 1 base, leaving 11 bases of the junction unmatched. This CDR3 has 19 residues. The CDR3 DNA reads TGTGCCAGCAGTGAAGTGGTACTAGCGGGGGGGATGAGGGCAGATACGCAGTATTTT. As protein: CASSEVVLAGGMRADTQYF.

The chain carries TRBV27 and TRBJ2-7; 13 bases match TRBD2. Germline CDR1 and CDR2: MNHEY and SMNVEV (reference sequence). This CDR3 has 13 amino acids. V was clipped by 7 bases and J by 6 bases; unmatched bases: 3. The CDR3 DNA sequence: TGTGCCAGCACCCGGACTAGCGGGGGCGAGCAGTACTTC. It is translated as CASTRTSGGEQYF.

The V gene is TRBV19, the J gene TRBJ1-1; 8 bases map to TRBD1. Germline V CDR1 and CDR2: LNHDA, SQIVND (reference sequence). CDR3 length: 14 amino acids. After removal of 6 bases from V and 3 bases from J, the junction contained 6 bases not matched to a gene. The DNA for the CDR3 is TGTGCCAGTAGCCATATACAGGGGGACACTGAAGCTTTCTTT. This translates into CASSHIQGDTEAFF.

The CDR3 spells CASSSGQGATGELFF. For the CDR3, the DNA is TGTGCCAGCAGTTCCGGACAGGGGGCGACCGGGGAGCTGTTTTTT. This chain joins TRBV27 and TRBJ2-2; 11 bases fit TRBD1. J lost 5 bases, V lost 4 bases, and 3 bases had no gene match. Germline loops: CDR1 MNHEY, CDR2 SMNVEV (reference sequence). CDR3 length: 15 amino acids.

This clone was seen just once. This chain joins TRBV27 and TRBJ1-4, with 9 bases fitting TRBD1. Germline V CDR1 and CDR2: MNHEY, SMNVEV (reference sequence). The V segment lost 6 bases and the J segment 9 bases; nucleotides outside the gene matches: 11. This CDR3 region has 15 residues. CDR3 sequence (DNA): TGTGCCAGCAGGCCCGCGGGACAGGGTCGACAAAAACTGTTTTTT. This sequence encodes CASRPAGQGRQKLFF.

This chain uses TRBV7-3 with TRBJ2-1; 9 bases match TRBD2. This CDR3 is 15 amino acids long. CDR1 and CDR2 (germline): SGHTA, FQGTGA. V lost 4 bases, J lost 4 bases, and 5 bases stayed unmatched. DNA of the CDR3: TGTGCCAGCAGCTCAACAAGCGGGAGGTACAATGAGCAGTTCTTC. This encodes CASSSTSGRYNEQFF.

The CDR3 loop is CASSLSQGHNSPLHF. In nucleotides, the CDR3 is TGCGCCAGCAGCTTGAGCCAGGGTCATAATTCACCCCTCCACTTT. This rearrangement joins TRBV5-1 to TRBJ1-6, with D tentatively TRBD1 (5 bases). Germline values: CDR1 SGHRS, CDR2 YFSETQ. The CDR3 has 15 amino acids. V lost 1 base to trimming and J lost 5 bases, with 10 bases between them.

A remark on this clone: The sample contains more than one DNA sequence encoding this CDR3. The chain is built from TRBV3-1 (or the pseudogene TRBV3-2) and TRBJ2-5, with D possibly being TRBD2 (5 bases). The V end was cut by 4 bases, the J end by 5 bases, with 11 bases between. This CDR3 spans 13 amino acids. CDR1 and CDR2 from the germline V gene are LGHDT and YNNKEL (reference sequence). CDR3 region: CASSRDRGETQYF. DNA of the CDR3: TGTGCCAGCAGCCGCGACCGAGGGGAGACCCAGTACTTC.

The gene calls are TRBV4-2 and TRBJ2-6; D may be TRBD1 (5 bases). The V gene lost 4 bases and the J gene lost 2 bases, with 9 bases spanning the gap. Germline V CDR1 and CDR2: LGHNA, YNFKEQ. The CDR3 has 15 residues. The CDR3 nucleotides read TGTGCCAGCAGCCTAGGGGTTCCTGGGGCCAACGTCCTGACTTTC. It yields the protein CASSLGVPGANVLTF.

The V and J genes are TRBV2 and TRBJ2-1; 7 nucleotides match TRBD2. Trimming removed 6 bases from V and 7 bases from J; junction bases left unmatched: 15. Germline V gene lookup returns CDR1 SNHLY and CDR2 FYNNEI. The CDR3 sequence is 16 residues long. DNA for the CDR3: TGTGCCAGCAGGAGGGAGGTGGGAGGGCCGGCTAATGAGCAGTTCTTC. It translates to CASRREVGGPANEQFF.

J is TRBJ2-1 and V is TRBV19; tentative D call: TRBD1 (5 bases). Looked up from germline, CDR1 is LNHDA and CDR2 is SQIVND (reference sequence). The CDR3 is 13 amino acids. V was cut by 2 bases and J by 9 bases, with 11 bases left in between. CDR3 bases: TGTGCCAGTAGTATACAGGGTTACGGTGAGCAGTTCTTC. Its protein is CASSIQGYGEQFF.

The chain couples TRBV6-5 to TRBJ1-5; D might be TRBD1 (6 bases). Germline V gives CDR1 MNHEY, CDR2 SVGAGI. CDR3 length equals 14 residues. V dropped 0 bases and J dropped 7 bases, with 10 bases sitting between them. CDR3 coding DNA: TGTGCCAGCAGTTACTCGAGGACAGTCCAGCCCCAGCATTTT. Amino acid sequence: CASSYSRTVQPQHF.

The chain couples TRBV5-1 to TRBJ2-5, with D maybe TRBD2 (5 bases). Trimming removed 4 bases at V and 2 bases at J, with 12 bases between. The germline V gene encodes CDR1 SGHRS and CDR2 YFSETQ. The CDR3 extends over 14 amino acids. CDR3 sequence (DNA): TGCGCCAGCAGCCAGGACTCCCGGCAAGAGACCCAGTACTTC. The encoded protein is CASSQDSRQETQYF.

This chain joins TRBV2 and TRBJ1-1; TRBD1 might be the D (5 bases). CDR3 size: 13 residues. Trimming pared 6 bases from V and 6 bases from J, leaving 14 bases between. Germline-derived CDR1 and CDR2 are SNHLY and FYNNEI. CDR3 sequence reads: CASRDPGLSEAFF. CDR3 in DNA: TGTGCCAGCAGAGACCCGGGACTCTCTGAAGCTTTCTTT.

J is TRBJ2-1 and V is TRBV5-1, with D hard to call. Germline loops: CDR1 SGHRS, CDR2 YFSETQ. The length of the CDR3 is 12 residues. V lost 3 bases and J lost 4, with 5 bases in between. This CDR3 is CASSSTYNEQFF. The CDR3 DNA reads TGCGCCAGCAGCTCAACTTACAATGAGCAGTTCTTC.